Presented here are 17 T cell receptor beta chains from one specimen sequenced in a study of identifying expanded T cells in peripheral blood (dated 2019 in TCRdb). The library was produced with the immunoSEQ multiplex PCR assay. Drawn from immuneACCESS, this table holds only the in-frame rearrangements with V and J called that TCRdb kept. Clones are partly lost; checked studies trace under half to an unresolved V gene and leave the rest unexplained. The sample contains under 150,000 clones, roughly 90% of them found a single time. The ten top clones hold about 8% of the sample. The sequenced sample was blood. The receptors come from a person aged 18-70 years in good health.

The chain recombines TRBV9 with TRBJ1-6; 11 bases fit TRBD1. Germline V lookup: CDR1 SGDLS, CDR2 YYNGEE. Trimming took 4 bases from V and 12 from J; bases not matched to a gene: 9. The CDR3 loop spans 15 amino acids. The CDR3 reads CASSSRDRGVGPLHF. In nucleotides, the CDR3 is TGTGCCAGCAGCTCCCGGGACAGGGGGGTTGGACCCCTCCACTTT.

The V call is TRBV27, the J call TRBJ1-1; D not resolved. This CDR3 region has 14 residues. The V gene's germline CDR1 is MNHEY and CDR2 SMNVEV (reference sequence). Trimming shortened V by 7 bases and J by 5 bases, and 17 bases separated the two germline ends. The CDR3 DNA sequence: TGTGCCAGCACCTCTGGATCCCGTGATACTGAAGCTTTCTTT. Translated, it gives CASTSGSRDTEAFF.

This clone was picked up a small number of times. The chain links TRBV9 to TRBJ1-5, with D uncertain. The CDR3 is 10 amino acids. CDR1 is SGDLS, CDR2 YYNGEE, per germline. Trimming removed 4 bases from V and 7 bases from J, with 3 bases in between. The CDR3 nucleotides read TGTGCCAGCAGCCCCCAGCCCCAGCATTTT. It encodes CASSPQPQHF. The whole variable domain, remainder taken from reference TRBV9 and TRBJ1-5, is DSGVTQTPKHLITATGQRVTLRCSPRSGDLSVYWYQQSLDQGLQFLIQYYNGEERAKGNILERFSAQQFPDLHSELNLSSLELGDSALYFCASSPQPQHFGDGTRLSIL.

The CDR3 DNA is TGTGCCAGCAGTACTGGACGGAACACTGAAGCTTTCTTT. It specifies CASSTGRNTEAFF. This rearrangement joins TRBV2 to TRBJ1-1; D unresolved. The CDR3 is 13 residues long. Germline CDR1 is SNHLY and CDR2 is FYNNEI. The V and J ends lost 5 bases and 1 base respectively, with 8 bases between them.

The chain recombines TRBV19 with TRBJ2-2, with D hard to call. This CDR3 contains 12 residues. The germline V gene has CDR1 LNHDA and CDR2 SQIVND (reference sequence). Trimming took off 5 bases at V and 6 bases at J, with 7 bases between the two ends. CDR3 protein: CASSRTAGELFF. CDR3 nucleotide sequence: TGTGCCAGTAGTCGAACAGCCGGGGAGCTGTTTTTT.

J is TRBJ1-3 and V is TRBV15; TRBD1 is a possible D gene (6 bases). The CDR3 is 15 residues long. Germline V gene lookup returns CDR1 LNHNV and CDR2 YYDKDF (reference sequence). Trimming stripped 4 bases from V and 3 bases from J, with 13 bases between. The CDR3 DNA reads TGTGCCACCAGCATCAATAGGGGGGATGGAAACACCATATATTTT. Encoded protein: CATSINRGDGNTIYF.

The V and J genes are TRBV15 and TRBJ2-7, with D perhaps matching TRBD1 (6 bases). This CDR3 is 13 amino acids long. The germline V and J ends were trimmed by 3 bases and 0 bases, with 6 bases remaining between them. In germline, CDR1 is LNHNV, CDR2 YYDKDF (reference sequence). CDR3 protein: CATSRDSSYEQYF. The CDR3 nucleotides read TGTGCCACCAGCAGGGACAGCTCCTACGAGCAGTACTTC.

V and J are TRBV28 and TRBJ1-2; a possible D gene is TRBD1 (5 bases). Trimming took off 5 bases at V and 8 bases at J, with 21 bases between the two ends. This CDR3 region has 15 residues. The germline gives CDR1 MDHEN, CDR2 SYDVKM. CDR3 loop: CASSSSASGQGGYTF. The CDR3 region has the DNA TGTGCCAGCAGTAGTTCGGCAAGTGGGCAGGGAGGCTACACCTTC.

This clone has a handful of counts. The V call is TRBV11-2, the J call TRBJ2-7; unclear D gene. The CDR3 contains 12 residues. Between the trimmed V and J ends, which lost 5 bases and 6 bases, there was a span of 11 bases. Germline-derived CDR1 and CDR2 are SGHAT and FQNNGV. CDR3 bases: TGTGCCAGCAGCCCCCTTGGCAGCGAGCAGTACTTC. This translates into CASSPLGSEQYF.

The J gene is TRBJ2-1, the V gene TRBV9; TRBD2 matches 12 bases. Germline loops: CDR1 SGDLS, CDR2 YYNGEE. The CDR3 contains 15 residues. The J segment lost 9 bases and the V segment lost 1 base, leaving 5 bases of the junction unmatched. The CDR3 DNA reads TGTGCCAGCAGCGTAAGGGGACTAGCGGGTTCTGAGCAGTTCTTC. It specifies CASSVRGLAGSEQFF. Full variable domain (rest looked up from reference TRBV9 and TRBJ2-1): DSGVTQTPKHLITATGQRVTLRCSPRSGDLSVYWYQQSLDQGLQFLIQYYNGEERAKGNILERFSAQQFPDLHSELNLSSLELGDSALYFCASSVRGLAGSEQFFGPGTRLTVL.

The chain has TRBV5-4 and TRBJ1-1; TRBD1 agrees at 11 bases. Germline loops: CDR1 SGHNT, CDR2 YYREEE (reference sequence). Trimming at V came to 4 bases and at J to 5 bases, leaving 7 bases not matched to a gene. The CDR3 is made up of 15 amino acids. The CDR3 region is CASSGGTGGWTEAFF. The CDR3 DNA follows: TGTGCCAGCAGCGGGGGGACAGGGGGGTGGACTGAAGCTTTCTTT. Filled out from reference TRBV5-4 and TRBJ1-1, the complete variable domain reads ETGVTQSPTHLIKTRGQQVTLRCSSQSGHNTVSWYQQALGQGPQFIFQYYREEENGRGNFPPRFSGLQFPNYSSELNVNALELDDSALYLCASSGGTGGWTEAFFGQGTRLTVV.

The chain recombines TRBV5-1 with TRBJ1-3, with a tentative D call TRBD1 (6 bases). Germline V gene sequence: CDR1 SGHRS, CDR2 YFSETQ. V was cut by 0 bases and J by 8 bases, with 12 bases left in between. The CDR3 spans 14 residues. The CDR3: CASSLETGRDTIYF. As DNA, the CDR3 is TGCGCCAGCAGCTTGGAGACAGGTCGCGACACCATATATTTT.

The chain recombines TRBV11-1 with TRBJ2-7; no reliable D call. CDR1 and CDR2 from the germline V gene are SGHAT and FQDESV (reference sequence). The V gene lost 5 bases and the J gene lost 2 bases, with 10 bases spanning the gap. The CDR3 is 13 residues long. In DNA, the CDR3 is TGTGCCAGCAGCAGGGATTTGGCCTACGAGCAGTACTTC. Protein product: CASSRDLAYEQYF.

The chain uses TRBV11-2 and TRBJ2-3; D remains ambiguous. Germline V gene sequence: CDR1 SGHAT, CDR2 FQNNGV. The V end lost 1 base, the J end lost 2 bases, and 16 bases lay between the germline ends. This CDR3 comprises 17 residues. CDR3 protein: CASSLAAGPSFTDTQYF. CDR3 bases: TGTGCCAGCAGCTTAGCGGCAGGTCCTTCATTCACAGATACGCAGTATTTT.

V gene TRBV11-2 combines with J gene TRBJ2-2; D not resolved. This CDR3 is built from 12 residues. The germline CDR1 and CDR2 sequences are SGHAT and FQNNGV. Trimming shortened V by 1 base and J by 5 bases, and 2 bases separated the two germline ends. The CDR3 loop is CASSLGTGELFF. The CDR3 bases are TGTGCCAGCAGCTTAGGGACCGGGGAGCTGTTTTTT.

The chain uses TRBV15 and TRBJ1-2; TRBD1 matches 7 bases. V dropped 4 bases and J dropped 6; count of bases not matched to a gene: 2. CDR3 length: 12 residues. The V gene's germline CDR1 is LNHNV and CDR2 YYDKDF (reference sequence). CDR3 bases: TGTGCCACCAGCACCGACAGGGATGGCTACACCTTC. Protein: CATSTDRDGYTF.

This chain uses TRBV6-1 with TRBJ2-3, with D maybe TRBD1 (5 bases). Per germline, CDR1 MNHNS and CDR2 SASEGT. The V gene lost 5 bases and the J gene lost 0 bases, with 9 bases spanning the gap. The CDR3 loop spans 14 amino acids. This chain's CDR3 is CASSSGPSTDTQYF. The CDR3 nucleotides read TGTGCCAGCAGTTCAGGGCCCAGCACAGATACGCAGTATTTT.